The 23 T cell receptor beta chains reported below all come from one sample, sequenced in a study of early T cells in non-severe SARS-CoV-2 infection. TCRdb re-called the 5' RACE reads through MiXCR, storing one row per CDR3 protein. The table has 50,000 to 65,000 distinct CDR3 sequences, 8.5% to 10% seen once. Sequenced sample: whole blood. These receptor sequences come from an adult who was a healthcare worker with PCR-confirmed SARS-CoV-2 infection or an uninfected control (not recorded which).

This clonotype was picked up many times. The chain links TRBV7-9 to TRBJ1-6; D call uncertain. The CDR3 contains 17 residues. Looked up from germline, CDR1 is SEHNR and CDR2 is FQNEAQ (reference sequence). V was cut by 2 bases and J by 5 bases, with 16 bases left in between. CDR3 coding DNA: TGTGCCAGCAGCTTATGGAGAGGCGTCAGTAATAATTCACCCCTCCACTTT. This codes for CASSLWRGVSNNSPLHF.

CDR3 DNA sequence: TGTGCCAGTAGTCCACTATCTAGCGGAGGACTCCTTTACGAGCAGTTCTTC. It codes for CASSPLSSGGLLYEQFF. V usage is TRBV19 and J usage is TRBJ2-1; 7 positions agree with TRBD2. CDR1 LNHDA and CDR2 SQIVND come from the germline V gene (reference sequence). The trim removed 5 bases at V and 10 bases at J, leaving 20 bases unmatched. This CDR3 is built from 17 residues.

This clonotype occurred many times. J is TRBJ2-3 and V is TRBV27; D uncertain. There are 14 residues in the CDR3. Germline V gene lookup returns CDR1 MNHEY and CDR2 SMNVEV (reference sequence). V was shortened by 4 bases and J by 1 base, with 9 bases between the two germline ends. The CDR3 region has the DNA TGTGCCAGCAGTTCTCGCAGCCGCACAGATACGCAGTATTTT. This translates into CASSSRSRTDTQYF.

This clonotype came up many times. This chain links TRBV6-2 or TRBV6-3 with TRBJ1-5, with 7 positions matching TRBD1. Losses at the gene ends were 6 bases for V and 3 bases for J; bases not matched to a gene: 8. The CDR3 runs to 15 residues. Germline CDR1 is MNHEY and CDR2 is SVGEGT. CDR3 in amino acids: CASRSGQVVNQPQHF. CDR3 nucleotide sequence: TGTGCCAGCAGGTCCGGACAGGTGGTCAATCAGCCCCAGCATTTT.

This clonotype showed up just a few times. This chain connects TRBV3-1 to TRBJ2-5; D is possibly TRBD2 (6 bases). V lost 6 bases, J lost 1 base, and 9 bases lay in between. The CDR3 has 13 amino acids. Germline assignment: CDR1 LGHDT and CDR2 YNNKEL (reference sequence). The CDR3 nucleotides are TGTGCCAGCAGACCGGGACTCCAAGAGACCCAGTACTTC. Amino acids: CASRPGLQETQYF.

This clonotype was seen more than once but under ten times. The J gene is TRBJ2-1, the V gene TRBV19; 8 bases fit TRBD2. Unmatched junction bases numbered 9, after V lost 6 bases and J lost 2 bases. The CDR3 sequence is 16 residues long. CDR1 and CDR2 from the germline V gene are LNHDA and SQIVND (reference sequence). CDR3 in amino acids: CASSMSRGGTYNEQFF. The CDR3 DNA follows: TGTGCCAGTAGCATGTCTCGGGGGGGGACCTACAATGAGCAGTTCTTC.

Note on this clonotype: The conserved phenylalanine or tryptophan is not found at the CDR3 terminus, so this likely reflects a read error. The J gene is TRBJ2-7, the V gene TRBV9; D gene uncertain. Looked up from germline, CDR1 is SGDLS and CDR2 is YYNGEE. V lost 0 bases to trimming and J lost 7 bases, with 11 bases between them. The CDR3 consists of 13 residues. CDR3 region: CASSVDPSWEQYC. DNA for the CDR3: TGTGCCAGCAGCGTAGACCCCTCATGGGAGCAGTACTGC.

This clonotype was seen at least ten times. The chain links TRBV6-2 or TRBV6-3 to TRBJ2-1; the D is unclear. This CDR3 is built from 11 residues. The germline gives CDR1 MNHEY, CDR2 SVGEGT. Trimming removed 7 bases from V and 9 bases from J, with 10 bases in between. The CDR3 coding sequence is TGTGCCAGCACCTTGTACGGTGAGCAGTTCTTC. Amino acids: CASTLYGEQFF.

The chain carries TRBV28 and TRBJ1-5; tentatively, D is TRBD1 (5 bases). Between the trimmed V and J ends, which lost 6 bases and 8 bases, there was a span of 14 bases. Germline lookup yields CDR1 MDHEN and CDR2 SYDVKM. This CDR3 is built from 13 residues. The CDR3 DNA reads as TGTGCCAGCAGAGGGGATCTCGGGGAGCCCCAGCATTTT. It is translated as CASRGDLGEPQHF.

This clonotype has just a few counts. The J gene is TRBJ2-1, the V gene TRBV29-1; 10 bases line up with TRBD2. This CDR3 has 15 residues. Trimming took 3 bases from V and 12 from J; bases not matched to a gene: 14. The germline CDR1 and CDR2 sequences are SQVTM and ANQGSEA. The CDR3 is CSVDRAGGPLDGQFF. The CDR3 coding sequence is TGCAGCGTTGATCGAGCGGGAGGGCCGCTAGATGGGCAGTTCTTC.

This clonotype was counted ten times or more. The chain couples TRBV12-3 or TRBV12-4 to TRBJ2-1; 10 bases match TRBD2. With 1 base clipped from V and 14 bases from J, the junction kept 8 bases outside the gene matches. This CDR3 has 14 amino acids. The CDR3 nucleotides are TGTGCCAGCAGTTTAGTAGCGGGAGGCCGCTGGGAGTTCTTC. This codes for CASSLVAGGRWEFF.

The CDR3: CASRLRDSFRQFF. The DNA for the CDR3 is TGTGCCAGCAGACTCCGGGACAGTTTTCGTCAGTTCTTC. The rearrangement uses TRBV6-2 or TRBV6-3 and TRBJ2-1, with 7 bases fitting TRBD1. V gave up 6 bases and J gave up 13 bases; unmatched junction bases: 12. The CDR3 has 13 amino acids. Germline V CDR1 and CDR2: MNHEY, SVGEGT.

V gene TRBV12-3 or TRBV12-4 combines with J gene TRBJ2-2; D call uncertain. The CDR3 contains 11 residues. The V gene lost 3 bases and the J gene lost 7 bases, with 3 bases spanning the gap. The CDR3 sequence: CASSFFGELFF. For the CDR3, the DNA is TGTGCCAGCAGTTTCTTCGGGGAGCTGTTTTTT.

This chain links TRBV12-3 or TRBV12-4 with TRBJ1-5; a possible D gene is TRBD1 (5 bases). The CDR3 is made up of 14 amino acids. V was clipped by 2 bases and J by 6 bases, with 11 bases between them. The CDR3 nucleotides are TGTGCCAGCAGTTTACAGGGAGCGGGTCAGCCCCAGCATTTT. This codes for CASSLQGAGQPQHF.

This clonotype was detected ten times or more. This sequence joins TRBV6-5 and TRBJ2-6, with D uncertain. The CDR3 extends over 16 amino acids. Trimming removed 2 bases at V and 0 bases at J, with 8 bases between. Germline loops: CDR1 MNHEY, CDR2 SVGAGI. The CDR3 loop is CASSYRALSGANVLTF. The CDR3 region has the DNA TGTGCCAGCAGTTACCGGGCGCTCTCTGGGGCCAACGTCCTGACTTTC.

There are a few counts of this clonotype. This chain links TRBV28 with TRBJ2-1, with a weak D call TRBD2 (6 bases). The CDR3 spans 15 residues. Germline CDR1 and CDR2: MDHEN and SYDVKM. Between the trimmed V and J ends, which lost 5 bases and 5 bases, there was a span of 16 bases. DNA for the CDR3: TGTGCCAGCAGTCCTTATAGCGGAAAACACAATGAGCAGTTCTTC. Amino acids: CASSPYSGKHNEQFF.

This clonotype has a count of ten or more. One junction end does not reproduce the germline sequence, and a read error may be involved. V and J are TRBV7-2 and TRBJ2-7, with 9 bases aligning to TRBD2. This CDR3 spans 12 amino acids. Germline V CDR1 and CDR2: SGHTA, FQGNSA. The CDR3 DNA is TGTGCCAGCAGCTTAGTCGCGGGAGGGCCAGCCTTC. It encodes CASSLVAGGPAF.

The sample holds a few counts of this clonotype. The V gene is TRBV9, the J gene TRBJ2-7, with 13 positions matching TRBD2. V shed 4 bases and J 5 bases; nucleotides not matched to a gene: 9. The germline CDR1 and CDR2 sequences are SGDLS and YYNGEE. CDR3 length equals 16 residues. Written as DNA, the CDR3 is TGTGCCAGCAGCCCCGGGGGACTAGCGGGATATCACGAGCAGTACTTC. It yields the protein CASSPGGLAGYHEQYF.

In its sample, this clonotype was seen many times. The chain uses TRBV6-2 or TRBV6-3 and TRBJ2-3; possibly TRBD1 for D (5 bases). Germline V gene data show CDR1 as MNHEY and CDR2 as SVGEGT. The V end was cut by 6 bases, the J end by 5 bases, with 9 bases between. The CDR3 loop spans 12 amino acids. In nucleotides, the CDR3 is TGTGCCAGCAGCCCGACAGAAGATACGCAGTATTTT. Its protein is CASSPTEDTQYF.

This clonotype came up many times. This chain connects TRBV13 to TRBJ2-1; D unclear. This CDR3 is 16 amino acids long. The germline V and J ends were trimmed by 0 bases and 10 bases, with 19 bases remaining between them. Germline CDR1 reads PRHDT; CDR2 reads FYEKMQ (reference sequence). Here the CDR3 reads CASSLGASGLGREQFF. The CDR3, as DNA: TGTGCCAGCAGCTTAGGAGCTTCGGGTCTCGGCCGCGAGCAGTTCTTC.

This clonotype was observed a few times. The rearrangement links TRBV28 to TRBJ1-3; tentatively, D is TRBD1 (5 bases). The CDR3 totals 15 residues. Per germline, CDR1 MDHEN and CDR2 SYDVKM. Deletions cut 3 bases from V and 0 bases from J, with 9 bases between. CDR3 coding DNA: TGTGCCAGCAGTTTGGGGGGTTCCTCTGGAAACACCATATATTTT. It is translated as CASSLGGSSGNTIYF.

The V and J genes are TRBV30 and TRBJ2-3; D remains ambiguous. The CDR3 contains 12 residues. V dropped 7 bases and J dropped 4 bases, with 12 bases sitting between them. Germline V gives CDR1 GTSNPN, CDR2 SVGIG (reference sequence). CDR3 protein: CAFATGADTQYF. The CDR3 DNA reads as TGTGCCTTTGCGACTGGGGCAGATACGCAGTATTTT. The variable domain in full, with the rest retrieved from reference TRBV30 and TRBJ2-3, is SQTIHQWPATLVQPVGSPLSLECTVEGTSNPNLYWYRQAAGRGLQLLFYSVGIGQISSEVPQNLSASRPQDRQFILSSKKLLLSDSGFYLCAFATGADTQYFGPGTRLTVL.

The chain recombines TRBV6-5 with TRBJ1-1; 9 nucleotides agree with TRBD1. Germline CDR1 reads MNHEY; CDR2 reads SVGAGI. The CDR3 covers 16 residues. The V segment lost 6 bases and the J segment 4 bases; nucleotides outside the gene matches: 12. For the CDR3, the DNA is TGTGCCAGCAGCCGGCCACCGGGACAGGGAGTCACTGAAGCTTTCTTT. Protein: CASSRPPGQGVTEAFF.